The 14 T cell receptor beta chains listed next were all sequenced from one sample in a study of technical replicates of blood from several donors. The table came from immunoSEQ multiplex PCR; TCRdb's copy has only in-frame clones and leaves some out. This table has about 70,000 clones, approximately 90% appearing once. Sequencing was done on a sample of PBMCs. Receptors were obtained from a human donor in good health. Some clones in this sample may be carry-over from other donors' samples.

The rearrangement uses TRBV30 and TRBJ2-7, with D uncertain. V dropped 6 bases and J dropped 7 bases, with 13 bases sitting between them. The V gene's germline CDR1 is GTSNPN and CDR2 SVGIG (reference sequence). This CDR3 contains 11 residues. CDR3 loop: CACTNLLEQYF. The CDR3, as DNA: TGTGCCTGCACTAACCTCTTAGAGCAGTACTTC.

The chain uses TRBV18 and TRBJ2-1, with D unresolved. V was pared by 3 bases and J by 4 bases, with 4 bases between. CDR3 length: 12 amino acids. Germline V gene lookup returns CDR1 KGHSH and CDR2 LQKENI. The CDR3 spells CASSPEYNEQFF. The CDR3 nucleotides are TGTGCCAGCTCACCGGAGTACAATGAGCAGTTCTTC. Combining the CDR3 with reference TRBV18 and TRBJ2-1 gives the whole variable domain NAGVMQNPRHLVRRRGQEARLRCSPMKGHSHVYWYRQLPEEGLKFMVYLQKENIIDESGMPKERFSAEFPKEGPSILRIQQVVRGDSAAYFCASSPEYNEQFFGPGTRLTVL.

This chain uses TRBV19 with TRBJ2-7, with 7 bases identical to TRBD1. Germline loops: CDR1 LNHDA, CDR2 SQIVND (reference sequence). V gave up 6 bases and J gave up 0 bases; unmatched junction bases: 5. The CDR3 is 14 residues long. The CDR3 region has the DNA TGTGCCAGTAGCGATGGGACAGCCTCCTACGAGCAGTACTTC. This gives the protein CASSDGTASYEQYF. The complete variable domain, with remaining parts taken from reference TRBV19 and TRBJ2-7, reads DGGITQSPKYLFRKEGQNVTLSCEQNLNHDAMYWYRQDPGQGLRLIYYSQIVNDFQKGDIAEGYSVSREKKESFPLTVTSAQKNPTAFYLCASSDGTASYEQYFGPGTRLTVT.

J is TRBJ2-3 and V is TRBV10-3, with a tentative D call TRBD2 (5 bases). Germline V gene sequence: CDR1 ENHRY, CDR2 SYGVKD. CDR3 length: 15 residues. V lost 2 bases and J 1 base, leaving 10 bases between the germline ends. Written as DNA, the CDR3 is TGTGCCATCAGTGAGGGACGGGGAGGCACAGATACGCAGTATTTT. This sequence encodes CAISEGRGGTDTQYF.

This rearrangement joins TRBV7-9 to TRBJ1-1; TRBD1 agrees at 12 bases. Germline V lookup: CDR1 SEHNR, CDR2 FQNEAQ (reference sequence). The CDR3 is made up of 15 amino acids. After removal of 3 bases from V and 7 bases from J, the junction contained 6 bases not matched to a gene. CDR3 region: CASSFRDRGQGEAFF. Written as DNA, the CDR3 is TGTGCCAGCAGCTTCCGGGACAGGGGGCAGGGTGAAGCTTTCTTT.

CDR3 residues: CASSSGPAPGEQFF. DNA of the CDR3: TGTGCCAGCAGTTCCGGTCCCGCCCCTGGTGAGCAGTTCTTC. The chain links TRBV6-1 to TRBJ2-1; no definite D call. V was clipped by 5 bases and J by 9 bases, with 17 bases between them. Germline CDR1 MNHNS, CDR2 SASEGT. The CDR3 length is 14 residues.

The J gene is TRBJ2-5, the V gene TRBV5-6, with D perhaps TRBD2 (5 bases). The V end lost 4 bases, the J end lost 0 bases, and 13 bases lay between the germline ends. This CDR3 is 15 amino acids long. The germline gives CDR1 SGHDT, CDR2 YYEEEE. CDR3 sequence (DNA): TGTGCCAGCAGCCGAGGGTGGCCGTACCAAGAGACCCAGTACTTC. Translation: CASSRGWPYQETQYF.

V and J are TRBV7-9 and TRBJ1-2; D ambiguous. Looked up from germline, CDR1 is SEHNR and CDR2 is FQNEAQ (reference sequence). The germline V and J ends were trimmed by 0 bases and 6 bases, with 8 bases remaining between them. The CDR3 runs 13 residues. Here the CDR3 reads CASSLAGGHGYTF. CDR3 bases: TGTGCCAGCAGCTTAGCAGGAGGGCATGGCTACACCTTC.

The chain joins TRBV19 to TRBJ1-5; 9 bases are a match to TRBD1. With 3 bases clipped from V and 2 bases from J, the junction kept 11 bases outside the gene matches. The CDR3 sequence is 18 residues long. Germline V gene sequence: CDR1 LNHDA, CDR2 SQIVND (reference sequence). The CDR3 DNA follows: TGTGCCAGTAGTATGGACAGGGGCCCCGTCCTCGGCAATCAGCCCCAGCATTTT. Protein: CASSMDRGPVLGNQPQHF.

The chain carries TRBV7-2 and TRBJ2-7; D ambiguous. Trimming shortened V by 1 base and J by 8 bases, and 12 bases separated the two germline ends. The CDR3 extends over 13 amino acids. Germline V gene sequence: CDR1 SGHTA, CDR2 FQGNSA. The CDR3 loop is CASSLGPYDKQYF. CDR3 nucleotide sequence: TGTGCCAGCAGCTTAGGGCCGTACGACAAGCAGTACTTC.

The chain links TRBV6-6 to TRBJ1-1, with TRBD1 as a possible D gene (6 bases). The length of the CDR3 is 13 residues. The germline V gene encodes CDR1 MNHNY and CDR2 SVGAGI (reference sequence). Trimming cost V 2 bases and J 3 bases, with 7 bases left between them. CDR3 sequence reads: CASSYQGHTEAFF. The CDR3 DNA is TGTGCCAGCAGTTACCAGGGGCACACTGAAGCTTTCTTT.

The J gene is TRBJ2-7, the V gene TRBV5-1, with 8 bases fitting TRBD1. With V trimmed by 2 bases and J by 4 bases, 5 bases remained unmatched. CDR1 SGHRS and CDR2 YFSETQ come from the germline V gene. CDR3 size: 14 residues. DNA for the CDR3: TGCGCCAGCAGCTTCGGACAGGGTGTTTACGAGCAGTACTTC. Translation: CASSFGQGVYEQYF. Together with reference TRBV5-1 and TRBJ2-7, the CDR3 gives the full variable domain: KAGVTQTPRYLIKTRGQQVTLSCSPISGHRSVSWYQQTPGQGLQFLFEYFSETQRNKGNFPGRFSGRQFSNSRSEMNVSTLELGDSALYLCASSFGQGVYEQYFGPGTRLTVT.

The genes are TRBV5-1 and TRBJ1-1, with D uncertain. The germline V gene has CDR1 SGHRS and CDR2 YFSETQ. This CDR3 spans 14 amino acids. V lost 6 bases and J lost 1, with 13 bases in between. The CDR3 bases are TGCGCCAGCATGATAGAGACAAAGAACACTGAAGCTTTCTTT. Translated: CASMIETKNTEAFF.

This chain uses TRBV27 with TRBJ2-1, with 10 bases aligning to TRBD2. V shed 8 bases, J shed 4 bases, and the junction held 8 bases outside the gene matches. The CDR3 extends over 15 amino acids. Germline V gives CDR1 MNHEY, CDR2 SMNVEV (reference sequence). CDR3 amino acids: CASRPGLAVYNEQFF. The CDR3 nucleotides are TGTGCCAGCCGCCCCGGACTAGCGGTTTACAATGAGCAGTTCTTC.